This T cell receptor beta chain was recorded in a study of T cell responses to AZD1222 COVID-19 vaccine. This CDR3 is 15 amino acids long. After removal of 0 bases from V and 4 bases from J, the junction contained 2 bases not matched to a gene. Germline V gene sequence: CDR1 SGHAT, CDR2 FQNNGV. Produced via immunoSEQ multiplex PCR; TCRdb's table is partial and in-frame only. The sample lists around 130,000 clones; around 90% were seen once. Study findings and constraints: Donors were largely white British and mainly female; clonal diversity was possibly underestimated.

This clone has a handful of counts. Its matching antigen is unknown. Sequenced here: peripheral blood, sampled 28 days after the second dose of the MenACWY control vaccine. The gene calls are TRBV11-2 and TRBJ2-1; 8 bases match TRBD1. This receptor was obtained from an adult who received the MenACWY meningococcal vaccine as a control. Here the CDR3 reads CASSLEGQGYNEQFF. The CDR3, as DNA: TGTGCCAGCAGCTTAGAAGGACAGGGTTACAATGAGCAGTTCTTC.